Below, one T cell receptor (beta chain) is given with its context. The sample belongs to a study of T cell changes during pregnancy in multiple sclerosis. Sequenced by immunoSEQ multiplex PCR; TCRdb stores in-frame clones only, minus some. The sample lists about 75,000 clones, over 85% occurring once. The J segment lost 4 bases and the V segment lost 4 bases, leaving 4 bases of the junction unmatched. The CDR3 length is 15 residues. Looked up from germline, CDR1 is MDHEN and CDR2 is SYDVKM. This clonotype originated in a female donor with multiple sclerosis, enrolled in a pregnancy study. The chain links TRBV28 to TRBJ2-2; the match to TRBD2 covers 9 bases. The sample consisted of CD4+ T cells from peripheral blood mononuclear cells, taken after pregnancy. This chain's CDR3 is CASSYSGSGTGELFF. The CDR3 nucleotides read TGTGCCAGCAGTTATAGCGGGAGTGGCACCGGGGAGCTGTTTTTT.